This T cell receptor (beta chain) was sequenced during a study of blood T cells in healthy people across ages. The study, taken as a whole, reports: Compared with aged donors, long-lived donors showed fewer expanded clones, suggesting selection.

Together with a sample-barcoded 5' primer, a J-beta primer mix was included in a second PCR lasting roughly 6 to 12 cycles. Each cDNA molecule carried a tag from a template-switch adaptor that contained 12 random nucleotides. TCRdb re-derived calls from the 5' RACE reads in MiXCR, one entry per CDR3 protein. The sample has roughly 1,000,000 distinct CDR3 sequences; 20% to 25% are singletons. Extraction of total RNA produced a minimum of 5 micrograms from each sample. The CDR3 is 18 amino acids. Germline V gene sequence: CDR1 MNHEY, CDR2 SMNVEV (reference sequence). J gave up 4 bases and V 5 bases, and 11 bases lay outside the gene matches. This clonotype has just a few counts. Its antigen is unknown. This sample was shared with a second study, whose subject was T cells of mothers and their children.

The chain carries TRBV27 and TRBJ2-3; 14 nucleotides agree with TRBD2. The source material was blood. The sequence came from a girl aged 2-15 years in good health. In DNA, the CDR3 is TGTGCCAGCAGTCTGATCCCGGGACTAGCGGGAGTTGCAGATACGCAGTATTTT. Translation: CASSLIPGLAGVADTQYF.